Here is one T cell receptor beta chain with its context. This record belongs to a study of cytomegalovirus exposure and HLA in healthy donors. CDR3 size: 14 residues. The germline V gene has CDR1 SNHLY and CDR2 FYNNEI. Trimming stripped 7 bases from V and 4 bases from J, with 16 bases between. The PCR was carried out with 60 Vbeta primers and 13 Jbeta primers. Clones were sequenced by immunoSEQ multiplex PCR, and TCRdb holds only the in-frame ones, with some missing. The repertoire holds fewer than 250,000 clones, with 85% as singletons. This sequence was found in a human donor in good health. The sample was PBMCs. The chain carries TRBV2 and TRBJ1-1; D is undetermined. The CDR3 DNA reads TGTGCCAGCATTAAGGCGCCGAGGGCCACTGAAGCTTTCTTT. Protein: CASIKAPRATEAFF.